This T cell receptor (beta chain) came from a study of identical twins. The study's findings and limits: Within beta out-of-frame sequences, the excess sharing observed between twins was weaker.

With no exceptions, donors were healthy Caucasians. With 2 bases removed from V and 8 bases from J, the gap between germline ends came to 12 bases. The CDR3 is made up of 13 amino acids. A single record per CDR3 protein comes from TCRdb applying MiXCR to the 5' RACE reads. The sample has roughly 1,500,000 distinct CDR3 sequences, less than 40% seen once. This clonotype was found a few times. What it binds is unknown. The material sequenced was cord blood. The sequence derives from a newborn girl in good health. J is TRBJ1-1 and V is TRBV12-3 or TRBV12-4; TRBD1 might be the D (5 bases). The CDR3 region is CASSLSGRGEAFF. DNA of the CDR3: TGTGCCAGCAGTTTAAGTGGGCGGGGGGAAGCTTTCTTT.